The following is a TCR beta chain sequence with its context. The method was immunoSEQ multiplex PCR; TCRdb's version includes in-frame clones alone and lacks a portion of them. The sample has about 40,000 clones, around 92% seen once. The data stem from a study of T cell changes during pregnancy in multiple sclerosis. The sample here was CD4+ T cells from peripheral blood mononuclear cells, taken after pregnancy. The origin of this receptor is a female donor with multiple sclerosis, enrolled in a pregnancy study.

As DNA, the CDR3 is TGTGCCAGCAGAGCCGACAGGGTAGGGACAGATACGCAGTATTTT. Protein product: CASRADRVGTDTQYF. The V call is TRBV2, the J call TRBJ2-3, with 7 bases aligning to TRBD1. From germline, CDR1 is SNHLY and CDR2 FYNNEI. Trimming at V came to 6 bases and at J to 3 bases, leaving 9 bases not matched to a gene. The CDR3 extends over 15 amino acids.